This T cell receptor (beta chain) is from a study of T cell responses to AZD1222 COVID-19 vaccine. Study context: Second-dose schedules of about 4 or about 12 weeks were combined.

The CDR3 has 14 residues. Looked up from germline, CDR1 is MGHRA and CDR2 is YSYEKL. As regards this clone: Antigen specificity is unknown. Germline and junction disagree at one end, which may indicate a read error.

Study-level findings and limits: White British people made up most donors, females outnumbered males, and clonal diversity was possibly underestimated. Regions 160-218 and 743-854 dominated among vaccine-associated CD4 TCRs spanning spike. Regions left unmutated in variants are reportedly the target of nearly half of spike-specific TCRs.

The table came from immunoSEQ multiplex PCR; TCRdb's copy has only in-frame clones and leaves some out. The sample has 150,000 to 200,000 clones, around 93% seen once; the top ten hold 7.5% to 10%. This specimen was peripheral blood, taken on day 0 of AZD1222 vaccination. The chain recombines TRBV4-1 with TRBJ1-6; D may be TRBD1 (5 bases). The clonotype was recovered from an adult in good health. This chain's CDR3 is CASSPIGTDSPLHF. CDR3 nucleotide sequence: TGCGCCAGCAGCCCAATCGGGACTGATTCCCCCCTCCACTTT.